Below are 11 T cell receptor beta chains sequenced from a single sample in a study of blood T cells in healthy people across ages. Together with a sample-barcoded 5' primer, a J-beta primer mix was included in a second PCR lasting roughly 6 to 12 cycles. TCRdb recomputed calls from the 5' RACE reads with MiXCR, one row per CDR3 protein. The sample comprises fewer than 1,000,000 distinct CDR3 sequences, around 45% of which are singletons, and approximately 20% rests with the top ten. Material for sequencing was blood. These receptors all come from a man between 60 and 70 years old in good health.

The chain recombines TRBV15 with TRBJ1-6; D unresolved. This CDR3 has 15 amino acids. V lost 0 bases, J lost 5 bases, and 8 bases lay in between. In germline, CDR1 is LNHNV, CDR2 YYDKDF (reference sequence). The CDR3 bases are TGTGCCACCAGCAGAGAGAGACTGAATAATTCACCCCTCCACTTT. Protein: CATSRERLNNSPLHF. The full variable domain, its missing parts supplied by reference TRBV15 and TRBJ1-6, is DAMVIQNPRYQVTQFGKPVTLSCSQTLNHNVMYWYQQKSSQAPKLLFHYYDKDFNNEADTPDNFQSRRPNTSFCFLDIRSPGLGDTAMYLCATSRERLNNSPLHFGNGTRLTVT.

Only one count was recorded for this clonotype. V and J are TRBV7-9 and TRBJ2-1, with 13 positions matching TRBD2. Germline loops: CDR1 SEHNR, CDR2 FQNEAQ (reference sequence). This CDR3 contains 16 residues. The J segment lost 5 bases and the V segment lost 5 bases, leaving 6 bases of the junction unmatched. The CDR3 region is CASSQPGTSGDNEQFF. CDR3 DNA sequence: TGTGCCAGCAGCCAGCCCGGGACTAGCGGGGACAATGAGCAGTTCTTC.

This sequence joins TRBV29-1 and TRBJ2-3; a possible D gene is TRBD2 (6 bases). CDR3 size: 15 residues. V shed 4 bases and J shed 6 bases, with 20 bases lying between them. Per the germline V gene, CDR1 is SQVTM and CDR2 is ANQGSEA. The CDR3 loop reads CSVGPRRAGVDTQYF. CDR3 bases: TGCAGCGTTGGGCCCAGGAGGGCGGGCGTGGATACGCAGTATTTT.

This chain connects TRBV7-9 to TRBJ2-1; the D gene is possibly TRBD2 (5 bases). In germline, CDR1 is SEHNR, CDR2 FQNEAQ (reference sequence). The CDR3 is made up of 14 amino acids. V lost 4 bases and J 9 bases, leaving 16 bases between the germline ends. The CDR3 region is CASSSPLLVTEQFF. The DNA for the CDR3 is TGTGCCAGCAGCTCCCCGCTACTAGTCACTGAGCAGTTCTTC.

V usage is TRBV19 and J usage is TRBJ1-2, with D maybe TRBD1 (5 bases). V lost 6 bases and J 7 bases, leaving 24 bases between the germline ends. CDR1 is LNHDA, CDR2 SQIVND, per germline (reference sequence). CDR3 length: 16 residues. This CDR3 reads CASRPLGRAYESGYTF. The CDR3 nucleotides read TGTGCCAGTAGACCCCTGGGCAGGGCCTACGAGAGTGGCTACACCTTC.

This chain connects TRBV10-3 to TRBJ2-7; a weak D match, TRBD1 (6 bases). Trimming pared 10 bases from V and 0 bases from J, leaving 13 bases between. Germline lookup yields CDR1 ENHRY and CDR2 SYGVKD. This CDR3 region has 13 residues. CDR3 DNA: TGTGCCAGCGCTCGACAGGACTCCTACGAGCAGTACTTC. Amino acid sequence: CASARQDSYEQYF.

The genes are TRBV5-1 and TRBJ2-1; D perhaps matches TRBD1 (5 bases). The germline gives CDR1 SGHRS, CDR2 YFSETQ. Trimming cost V 4 bases and J 5 bases, with 13 bases left between them. CDR3 length equals 14 residues. In DNA, the CDR3 is TGCGCCAGCAGCCCCGTCCGACAGAACAATGAGCAGTTCTTC. It encodes CASSPVRQNNEQFF.

This clonotype has more than one count but fewer than ten. This chain links TRBV6-1 with TRBJ1-2, with 9 bases identical to TRBD1. Germline V gene sequence: CDR1 MNHNS, CDR2 SASEGT. J lost 5 bases, V lost 5 bases, and 6 bases had no gene match. CDR3 length: 14 residues. The CDR3 reads CASSPLTGGYGYTF. The CDR3, as DNA: TGTGCCAGCAGTCCCTTGACAGGGGGGTATGGCTACACCTTC.

Note on this clonotype: A much more abundant neighbour one base away suggests this may be a read error. The CDR3 DNA follows: TGTGCCAGCAGCCAAGGGATTTTGTCCACAGATACGCAGTATTTT. Amino acid sequence: CASSQGILSTDTQYF. The V and J genes are TRBV14 and TRBJ2-3; D is unclear. Germline V CDR1 and CDR2: SGHDN, FVKESK. V lost 1 base to trimming and J lost 2 bases, with 10 bases between them. This CDR3 is built from 15 residues.

The gene calls are TRBV7-3 and TRBJ2-2, with 9 bases that match TRBD1. The junction had 7 bases not matched to a gene; V was cut back by 5 bases and J by 6 bases. This CDR3 comprises 15 residues. CDR1 and CDR2 from the germline V gene are SGHTA and FQGTGA. CDR3 in amino acids: CASSNDRGRAGELFF. The CDR3 DNA reads as TGTGCCAGCAGCAATGACAGGGGGAGGGCCGGGGAGCTGTTTTTT.

As to this clonotype: Mismatch with germline at one junction end may stem from a read error. The chain combines TRBV7-2 with TRBJ2-3; 7 bases are a match to TRBD2. This CDR3 has 16 residues. Germline assignment: CDR1 SGHTA and CDR2 FQGNSA. The CDR3 sequence is CASSLRGSGAPDAQYF. In DNA form, the CDR3 reads TGTGCCAGCAGCTTACGGGGAAGCGGGGCCCCAGATGCGCAGTATTTT.